Sequencing of this T cell receptor beta chain was carried out in a study of identifying expanded T cells in peripheral blood. This CDR3 is built from 13 residues. The germline CDR1 and CDR2 sequences are GTSNPN and SVGIG (reference sequence). V was cut by 8 bases and J by 0 bases, with 12 bases left in between. Clones were sequenced by immunoSEQ multiplex PCR, and TCRdb holds only the in-frame ones, with some missing. The table shows 60,000 to 80,000 clones, with roughly nine tenths occurring only once. This chain links TRBV30 with TRBJ2-3; D might be TRBD2 (6 bases). Sequenced input: blood. The clonotype was recovered from a person between 18 and 75 years old in good health. The CDR3 region has the DNA TGTGCCCGGGGACGGGAGAGCACAGATACGCAGTATTTT. Protein: CARGRESTDTQYF. Full variable domain (remainder filled in from reference TRBV30 and TRBJ2-3): SQTIHQWPATLVQPVGSPLSLECTVEGTSNPNLYWYRQAAGRGLQLLFYSVGIGQISSEVPQNLSASRPQDRQFILSSKKLLLSDSGFYLCARGRESTDTQYFGPGTRLTVL.